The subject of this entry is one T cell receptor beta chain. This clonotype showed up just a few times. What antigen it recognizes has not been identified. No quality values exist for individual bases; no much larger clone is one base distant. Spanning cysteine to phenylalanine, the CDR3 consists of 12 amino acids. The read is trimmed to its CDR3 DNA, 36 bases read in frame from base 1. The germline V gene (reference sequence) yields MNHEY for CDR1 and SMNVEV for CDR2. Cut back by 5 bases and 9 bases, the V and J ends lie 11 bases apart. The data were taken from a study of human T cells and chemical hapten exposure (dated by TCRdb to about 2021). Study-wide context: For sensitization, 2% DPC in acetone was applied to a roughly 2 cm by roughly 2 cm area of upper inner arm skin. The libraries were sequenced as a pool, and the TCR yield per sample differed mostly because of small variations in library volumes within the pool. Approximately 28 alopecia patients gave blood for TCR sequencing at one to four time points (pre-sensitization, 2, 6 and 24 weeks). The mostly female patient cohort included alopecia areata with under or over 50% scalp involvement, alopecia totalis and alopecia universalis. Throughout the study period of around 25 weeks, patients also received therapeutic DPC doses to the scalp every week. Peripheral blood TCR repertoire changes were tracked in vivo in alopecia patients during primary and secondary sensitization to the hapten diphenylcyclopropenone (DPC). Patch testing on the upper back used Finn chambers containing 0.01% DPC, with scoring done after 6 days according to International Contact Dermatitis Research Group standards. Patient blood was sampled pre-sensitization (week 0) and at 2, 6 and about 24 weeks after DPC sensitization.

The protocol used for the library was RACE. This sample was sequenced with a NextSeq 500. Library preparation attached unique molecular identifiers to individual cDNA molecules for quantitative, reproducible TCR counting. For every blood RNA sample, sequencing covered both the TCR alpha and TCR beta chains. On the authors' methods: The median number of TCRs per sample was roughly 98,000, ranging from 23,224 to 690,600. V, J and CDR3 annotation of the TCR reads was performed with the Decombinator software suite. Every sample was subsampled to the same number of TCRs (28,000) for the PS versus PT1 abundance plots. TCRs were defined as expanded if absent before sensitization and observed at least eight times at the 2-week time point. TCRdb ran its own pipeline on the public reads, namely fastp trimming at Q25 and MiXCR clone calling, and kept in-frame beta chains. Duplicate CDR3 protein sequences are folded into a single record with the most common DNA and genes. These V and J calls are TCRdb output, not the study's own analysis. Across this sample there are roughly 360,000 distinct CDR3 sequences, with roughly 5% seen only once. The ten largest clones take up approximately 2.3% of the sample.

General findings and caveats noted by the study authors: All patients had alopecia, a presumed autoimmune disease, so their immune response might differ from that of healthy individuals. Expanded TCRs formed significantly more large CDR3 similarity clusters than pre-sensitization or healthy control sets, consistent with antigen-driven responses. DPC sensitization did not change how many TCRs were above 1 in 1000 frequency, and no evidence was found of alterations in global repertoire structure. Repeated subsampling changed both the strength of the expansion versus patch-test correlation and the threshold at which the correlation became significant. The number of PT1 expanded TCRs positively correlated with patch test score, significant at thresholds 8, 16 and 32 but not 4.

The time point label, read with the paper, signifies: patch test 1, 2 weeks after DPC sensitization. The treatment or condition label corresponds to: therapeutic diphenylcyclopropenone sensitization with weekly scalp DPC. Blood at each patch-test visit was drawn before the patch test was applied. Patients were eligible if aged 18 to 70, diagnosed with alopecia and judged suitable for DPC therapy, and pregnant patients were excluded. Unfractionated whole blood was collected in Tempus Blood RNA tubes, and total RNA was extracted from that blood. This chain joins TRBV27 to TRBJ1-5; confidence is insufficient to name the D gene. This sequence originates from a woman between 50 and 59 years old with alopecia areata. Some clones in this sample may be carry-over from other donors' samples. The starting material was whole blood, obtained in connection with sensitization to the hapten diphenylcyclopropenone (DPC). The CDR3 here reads CASSLRAGPQHF. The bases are TGTGCCAGCAGTCTAAGGGCCGGGCCCCAGCATTTT.